The T cell receptor (beta chain) described here comes from a study of CD8+ T cells in alopecia areata. Background on the study: Tofacitinib exposure lasted 6 to 18 months, followed by 6 months off drug.

Collection of lesional scalp punch biopsies and peripheral blood was performed in alopecia areata patients. As the sequencing template, cDNA was produced by extracting RNA and reverse transcribing it. TCRdb's copy holds only in-frame clones and misses some; the assay was immunoSEQ multiplex PCR. Among more than 200,000 clones listed, around two thirds were seen once. Only a few counts were recorded for this clone. The V end was cut by 3 bases, the J end by 7 bases, with 3 bases between. Germline CDR1 SQVTM, CDR2 ANQGSEA. The CDR3 spans 9 residues. The clonotype originates from a human donor with alopecia areata. The rearrangement joins TRBV29-1 to TRBJ1-2; D gene unclear. The specimen comprised CD4+ T cells sorted from blood, sampled at week 0. CDR3 nucleotides: TGCAGCGTTGAGAGTGGCTACACCTTC. This translates into CSVESGYTF.